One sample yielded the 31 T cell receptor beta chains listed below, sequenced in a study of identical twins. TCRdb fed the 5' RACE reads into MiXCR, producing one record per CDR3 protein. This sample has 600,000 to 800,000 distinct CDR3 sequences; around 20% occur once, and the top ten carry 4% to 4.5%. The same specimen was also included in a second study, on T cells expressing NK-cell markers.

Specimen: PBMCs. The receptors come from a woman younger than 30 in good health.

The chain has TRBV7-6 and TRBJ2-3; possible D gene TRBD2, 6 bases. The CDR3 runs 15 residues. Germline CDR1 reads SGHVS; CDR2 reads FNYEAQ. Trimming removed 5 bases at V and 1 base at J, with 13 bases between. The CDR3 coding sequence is TGTGCCAGCAGCCAAAAGGGACTCCGCACAGATACGCAGTATTTT. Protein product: CASSQKGLRTDTQYF. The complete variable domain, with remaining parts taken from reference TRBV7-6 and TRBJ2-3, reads GAGVSQSPRYKVTKRGQDVALRCDPISGHVSLYWYRQALGQGPEFLTYFNYEAQQDKSGLPNDRFSAERPEGSISTLTIQRTEQRDSAMYRCASSQKGLRTDTQYFGPGTRLTVL.

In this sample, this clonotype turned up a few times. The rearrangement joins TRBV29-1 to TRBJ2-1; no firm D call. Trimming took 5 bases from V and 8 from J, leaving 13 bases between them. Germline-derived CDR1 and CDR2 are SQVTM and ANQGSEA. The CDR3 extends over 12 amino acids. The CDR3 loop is CSVLREWDEQFF. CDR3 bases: TGCAGCGTTTTGCGCGAGTGGGATGAGCAGTTCTTC.

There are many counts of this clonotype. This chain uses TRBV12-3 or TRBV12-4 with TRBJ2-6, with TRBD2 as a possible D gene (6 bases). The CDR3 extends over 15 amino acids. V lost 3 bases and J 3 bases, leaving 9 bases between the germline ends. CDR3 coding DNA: TGTGCCAGCAGTTTCGGGAGAAGTGGGGCCAACGTCCTGACTTTC. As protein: CASSFGRSGANVLTF.

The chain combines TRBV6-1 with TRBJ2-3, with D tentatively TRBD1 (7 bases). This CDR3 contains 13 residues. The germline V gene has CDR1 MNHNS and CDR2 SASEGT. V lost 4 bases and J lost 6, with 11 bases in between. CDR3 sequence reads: CASSAAGGDTQYF. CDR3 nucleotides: TGTGCCAGCAGTGCCGCAGGGGGGGATACGCAGTATTTT.

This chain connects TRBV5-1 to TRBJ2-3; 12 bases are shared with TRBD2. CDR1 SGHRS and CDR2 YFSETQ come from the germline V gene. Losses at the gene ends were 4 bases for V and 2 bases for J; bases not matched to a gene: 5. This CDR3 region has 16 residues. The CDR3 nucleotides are TGCGCCAGCAGCAGCGGGACTAGCGGGTTCACAGATACGCAGTATTTT. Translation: CASSSGTSGFTDTQYF.

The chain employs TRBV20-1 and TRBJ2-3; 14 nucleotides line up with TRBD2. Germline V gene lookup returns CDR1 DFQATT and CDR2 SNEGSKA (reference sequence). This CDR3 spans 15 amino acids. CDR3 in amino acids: CSAQRTSGGTNTQYF. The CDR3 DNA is TGCAGCGCACAACGGACTAGCGGGGGGACAAATACGCAGTATTTT.

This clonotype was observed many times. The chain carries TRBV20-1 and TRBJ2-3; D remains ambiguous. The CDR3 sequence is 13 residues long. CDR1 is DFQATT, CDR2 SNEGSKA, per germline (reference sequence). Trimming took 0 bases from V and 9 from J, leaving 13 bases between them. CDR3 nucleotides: TGCAGTGCTAGAGATGTAATGGTGGGAACGCAGTATTTT. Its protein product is CSARDVMVGTQYF.

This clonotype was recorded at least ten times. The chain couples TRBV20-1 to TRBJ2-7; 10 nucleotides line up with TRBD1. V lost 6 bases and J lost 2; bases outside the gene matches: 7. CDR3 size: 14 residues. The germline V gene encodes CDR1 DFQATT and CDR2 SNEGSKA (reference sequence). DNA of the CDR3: TGCAGTGCAACGGGACAGGGGTCCACCTACGAGCAGTACTTC. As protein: CSATGQGSTYEQYF.

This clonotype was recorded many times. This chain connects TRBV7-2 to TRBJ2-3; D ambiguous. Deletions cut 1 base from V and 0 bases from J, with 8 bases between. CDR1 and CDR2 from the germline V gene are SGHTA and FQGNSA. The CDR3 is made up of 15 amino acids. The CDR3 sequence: CASSLETASTDTQYF. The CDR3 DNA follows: TGTGCCAGCAGCTTAGAAACGGCTAGCACAGATACGCAGTATTTT.

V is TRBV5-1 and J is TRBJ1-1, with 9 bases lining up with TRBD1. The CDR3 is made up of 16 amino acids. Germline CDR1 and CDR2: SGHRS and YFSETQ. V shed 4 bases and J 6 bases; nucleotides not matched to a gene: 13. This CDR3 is CASSKTGQGLLAEAFF. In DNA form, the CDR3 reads TGCGCCAGCAGCAAAACGGGACAGGGATTATTAGCTGAAGCTTTCTTT. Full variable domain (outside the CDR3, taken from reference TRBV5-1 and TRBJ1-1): KAGVTQTPRYLIKTRGQQVTLSCSPISGHRSVSWYQQTPGQGLQFLFEYFSETQRNKGNFPGRFSGRQFSNSRSEMNVSTLELGDSALYLCASSKTGQGLLAEAFFGQGTRLTVV.

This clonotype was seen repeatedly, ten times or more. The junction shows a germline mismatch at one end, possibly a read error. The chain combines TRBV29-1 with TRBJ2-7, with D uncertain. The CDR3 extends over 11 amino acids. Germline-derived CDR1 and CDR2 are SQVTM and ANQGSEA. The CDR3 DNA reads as TGCAGCGTCGAAGTAGGGTACGAGCAGTACTTC. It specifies CSVEVGYEQYF.

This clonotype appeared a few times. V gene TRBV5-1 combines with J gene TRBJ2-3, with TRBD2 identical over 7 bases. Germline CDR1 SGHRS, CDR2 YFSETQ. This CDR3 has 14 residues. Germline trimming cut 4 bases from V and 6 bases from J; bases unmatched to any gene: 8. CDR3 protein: CASSGGGVTDTQYF. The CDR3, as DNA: TGCGCCAGCAGCGGCGGGGGTGTCACGGATACGCAGTATTTT.

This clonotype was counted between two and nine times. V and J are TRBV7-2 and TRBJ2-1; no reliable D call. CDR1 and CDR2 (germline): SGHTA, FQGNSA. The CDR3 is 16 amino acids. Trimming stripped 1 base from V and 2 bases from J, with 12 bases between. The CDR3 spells CASSLGPAITYNEQFF. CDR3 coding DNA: TGTGCCAGCAGCTTAGGTCCAGCTATAACCTACAATGAGCAGTTCTTC.

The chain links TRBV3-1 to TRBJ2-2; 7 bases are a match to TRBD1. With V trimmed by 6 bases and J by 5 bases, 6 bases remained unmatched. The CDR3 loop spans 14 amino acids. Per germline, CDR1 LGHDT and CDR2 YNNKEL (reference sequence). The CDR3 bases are TGTGCCAGCAGGACAGGGTCAGGGACCGGGGAGCTGTTTTTT. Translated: CASRTGSGTGELFF.

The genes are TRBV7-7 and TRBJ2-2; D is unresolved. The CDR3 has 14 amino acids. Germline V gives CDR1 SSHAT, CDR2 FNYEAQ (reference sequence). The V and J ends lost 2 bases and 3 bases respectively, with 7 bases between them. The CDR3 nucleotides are TGTGCCAGCAGCTTAAGGATACACACCGGGGAGCTGTTTTTT. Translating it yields CASSLRIHTGELFF.

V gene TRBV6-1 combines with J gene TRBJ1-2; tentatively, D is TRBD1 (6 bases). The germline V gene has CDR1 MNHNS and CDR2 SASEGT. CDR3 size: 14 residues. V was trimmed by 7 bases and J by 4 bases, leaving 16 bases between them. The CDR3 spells CASKSTGTIYGYTF. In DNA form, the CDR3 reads TGTGCCAGCAAATCAACAGGGACTATCTATGGCTACACCTTC.

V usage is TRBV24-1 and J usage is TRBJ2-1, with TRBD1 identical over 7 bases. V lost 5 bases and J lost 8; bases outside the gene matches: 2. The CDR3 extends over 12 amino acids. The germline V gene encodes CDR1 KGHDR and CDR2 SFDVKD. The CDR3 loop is CATSAQGYEQFF. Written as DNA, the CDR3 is TGTGCCACCAGTGCACAGGGGTATGAGCAGTTCTTC.

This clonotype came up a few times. The CDR3 nucleotides read TGTGCCAGCAGCCCCGAATCTGGCTACGAGCAGTACTTC. The encoded protein is CASSPESGYEQYF. The chain is built from TRBV7-8 and TRBJ2-7, with no clear D. Germline lookup yields CDR1 SGHVS and CDR2 FQNEAQ. Trimming pared 5 bases from V and 3 bases from J, leaving 11 bases between. The CDR3 spans 13 residues.

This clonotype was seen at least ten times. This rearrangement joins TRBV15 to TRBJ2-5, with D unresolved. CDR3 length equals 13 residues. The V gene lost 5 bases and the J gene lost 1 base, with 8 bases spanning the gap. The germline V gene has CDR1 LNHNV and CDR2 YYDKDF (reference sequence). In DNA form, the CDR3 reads TGTGCCACCAGCGGGAACACCCAAGAGACCCAGTACTTC. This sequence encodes CATSGNTQETQYF.

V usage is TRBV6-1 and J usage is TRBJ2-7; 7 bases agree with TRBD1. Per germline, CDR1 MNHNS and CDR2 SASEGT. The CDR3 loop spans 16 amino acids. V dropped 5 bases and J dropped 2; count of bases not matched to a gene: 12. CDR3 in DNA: TGTGCCAGCAGTCCTTGGACGACAGGGAGTCCCTACGAGCAGTACTTC. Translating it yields CASSPWTTGSPYEQYF.

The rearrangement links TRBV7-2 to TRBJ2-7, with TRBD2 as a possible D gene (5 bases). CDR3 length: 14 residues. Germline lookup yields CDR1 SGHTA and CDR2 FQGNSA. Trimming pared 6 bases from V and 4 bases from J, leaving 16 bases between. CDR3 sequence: CASRTGILSYEQYF. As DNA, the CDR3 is TGTGCCAGCAGGACCGGGATTCTTTCTTACGAGCAGTACTTC.

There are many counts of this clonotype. CDR3 in DNA: TGCAGTGCTTACCCTACCTACAATGAGCAGTTCTTC. Its translation is CSAYPTYNEQFF. The chain uses TRBV20-1 and TRBJ2-1; D remains ambiguous. The CDR3 length is 12 residues. V gave up 5 bases and J gave up 2 bases, with 7 bases separating them. Germline CDR1 reads DFQATT; CDR2 reads SNEGSKA (reference sequence).

CDR3 coding DNA: TGTGCCAGCAGCTTAGCGGGCATAGCGGGAGTGACGCAGTATTTT. This gives the protein CASSLAGIAGVTQYF. The chain carries TRBV7-9 and TRBJ2-3; 9 bases line up with TRBD2. Losses at the gene ends were 0 bases for V and 9 bases for J; bases not matched to a gene: 7. CDR1 is SEHNR, CDR2 FQNEAQ, per germline (reference sequence). The CDR3 contains 15 residues.

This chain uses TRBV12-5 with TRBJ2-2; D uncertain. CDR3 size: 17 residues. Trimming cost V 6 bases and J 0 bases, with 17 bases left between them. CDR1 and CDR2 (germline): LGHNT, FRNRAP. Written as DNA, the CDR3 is TGTGCTAGTGGACGAACCCAAAGGCCCGCGAACACCGGGGAGCTGTTTTTT. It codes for CASGRTQRPANTGELFF.

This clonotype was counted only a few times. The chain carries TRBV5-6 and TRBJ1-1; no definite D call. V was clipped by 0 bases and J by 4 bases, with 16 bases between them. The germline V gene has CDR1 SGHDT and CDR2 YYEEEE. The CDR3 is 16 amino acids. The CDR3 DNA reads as TGTGCCAGCAGCTTGGTGGCAGGACGGTGGGGCACTGAAGCTTTCTTT. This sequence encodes CASSLVAGRWGTEAFF.

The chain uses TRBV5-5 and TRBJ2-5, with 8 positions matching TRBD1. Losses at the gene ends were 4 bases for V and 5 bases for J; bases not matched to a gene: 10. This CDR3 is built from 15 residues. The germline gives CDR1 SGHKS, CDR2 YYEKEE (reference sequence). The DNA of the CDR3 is TGTGCCAGCAGCCCGTGGACAGGGATGAACGAGACCCAGTACTTC. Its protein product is CASSPWTGMNETQYF.

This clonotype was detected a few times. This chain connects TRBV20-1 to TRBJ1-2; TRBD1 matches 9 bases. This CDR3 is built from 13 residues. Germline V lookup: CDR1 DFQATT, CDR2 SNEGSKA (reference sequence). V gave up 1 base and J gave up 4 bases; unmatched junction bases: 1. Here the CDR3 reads CSARGDRVYGYTF. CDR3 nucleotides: TGCAGTGCTAGAGGGGACAGGGTCTATGGCTACACCTTC.

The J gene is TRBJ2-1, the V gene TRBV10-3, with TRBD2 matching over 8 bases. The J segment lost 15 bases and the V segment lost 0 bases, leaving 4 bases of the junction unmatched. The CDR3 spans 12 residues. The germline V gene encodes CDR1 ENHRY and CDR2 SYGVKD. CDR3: CAISESLAGLFF. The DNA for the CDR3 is TGTGCCATCAGTGAGTCGTTAGCGGGACTGTTCTTC.

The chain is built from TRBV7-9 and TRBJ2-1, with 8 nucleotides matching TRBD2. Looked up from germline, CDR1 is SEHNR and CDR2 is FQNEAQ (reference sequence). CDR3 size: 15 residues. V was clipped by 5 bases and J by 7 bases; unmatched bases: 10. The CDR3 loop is CASSLIGVAGNEQFF. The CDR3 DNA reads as TGTGCCAGCAGCCTAATTGGGGTAGCGGGAAATGAGCAGTTCTTC.

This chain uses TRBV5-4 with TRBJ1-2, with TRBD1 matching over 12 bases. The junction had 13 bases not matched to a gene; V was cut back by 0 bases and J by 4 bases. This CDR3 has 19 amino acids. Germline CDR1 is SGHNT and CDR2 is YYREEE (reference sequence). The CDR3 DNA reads TGTGCCAGCAGCTTGGTTAGGGCGGGACAGGGGGCCGCTACCTATGGCTACACCTTC. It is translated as CASSLVRAGQGAATYGYTF.

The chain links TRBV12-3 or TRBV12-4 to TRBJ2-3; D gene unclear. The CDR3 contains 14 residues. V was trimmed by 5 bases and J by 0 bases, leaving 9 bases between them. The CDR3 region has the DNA TGTGCCAGCAGTCCGCAAATAAGCACAGATACGCAGTATTTT. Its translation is CASSPQISTDTQYF.